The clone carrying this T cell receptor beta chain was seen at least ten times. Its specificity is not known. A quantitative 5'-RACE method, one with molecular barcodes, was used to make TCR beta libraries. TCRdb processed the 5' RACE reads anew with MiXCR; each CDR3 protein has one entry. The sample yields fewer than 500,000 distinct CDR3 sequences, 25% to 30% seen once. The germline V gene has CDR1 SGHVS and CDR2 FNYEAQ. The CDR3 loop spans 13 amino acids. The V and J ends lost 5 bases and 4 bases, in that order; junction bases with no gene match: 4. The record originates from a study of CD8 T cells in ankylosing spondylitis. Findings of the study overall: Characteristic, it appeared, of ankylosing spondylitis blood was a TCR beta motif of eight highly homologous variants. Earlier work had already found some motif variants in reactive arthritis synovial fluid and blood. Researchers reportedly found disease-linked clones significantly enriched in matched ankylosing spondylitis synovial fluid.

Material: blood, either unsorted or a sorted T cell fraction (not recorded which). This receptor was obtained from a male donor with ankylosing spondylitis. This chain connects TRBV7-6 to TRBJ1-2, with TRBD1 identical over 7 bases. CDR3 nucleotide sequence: TGTGCCAGCAGCCCGGGACAGACCTATGGCTACACCTTC. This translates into CASSPGQTYGYTF. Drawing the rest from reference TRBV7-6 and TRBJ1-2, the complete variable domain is GAGVSQSPRYKVTKRGQDVALRCDPISGHVSLYWYRQALGQGPEFLTYFNYEAQQDKSGLPNDRFSAERPEGSISTLTIQRTEQRDSAMYRCASSPGQTYGYTFGSGTRLTVV.